This is a list of T cell receptor beta chains from one sample in a study of T cells in Graves' hyperthyroidism and ophthalmopathy. TCRdb reprocessed the multiplex PCR reads via MiXCR and lists one record per CDR3 protein. This sample has hundreds of thousands of distinct CDR3 sequences, with roughly 15% found just once. Sequencing was carried out using blood. These TCRs come from a woman aged 40 to 50 with Graves' ophthalmopathy. The CDR3 runs from the conserved cysteine through the conserved F or W. Each record gives: clone size, J gene, D gene, V gene, CDR3 protein, CDR3 DNA. The D gene is left open where the match is weak. Size is omitted from some rows. Given values are once, few, many or a class for expanded clones.

many TRBJ2-3 - TRBV7-3 CASSLTAGTPDTQYF TGTGCCAGCAGCTTAACCGCAGGGACGCCAGATACGCAGTATTTT
- TRBJ1-2 - TRBV20-1 CSGRPHKNYGYTF TGCAGTGGGAGACCCCACAAAAACTATGGCTACACCTTC
- TRBJ2-1 - TRBV6-1 CASRAGISSYNEQFF TGTGCCAGCAGAGCCGGGATTAGCTCCTACAATGAGCAGTTCTTC
many TRBJ2-3 - TRBV2 CASSGVGSDTQYF TGTGCCAGCAGCGGCGTGGGGTCAGATACGCAGTATTTT
few TRBJ1-2 - TRBV6-1 CASRPILNYGYTF TGTGCCAGCAGACCGATTCTTAACTATGGCTACACCTTC
many TRBJ1-5 - TRBV6-1 CASSELVGGNQPQHF TGTGCCAGCAGTGAATTGGTGGGGGGCAATCAGCCCCAGCATTTT
once TRBJ2-1 - TRBV3-1 CASSQSQVGDGTYNEQFF TGTGCCAGCAGCCAATCTCAAGTGGGAGACGGGACCTACAATGAGCAGTTCTTC
- TRBJ1-2 TRBD1 TRBV11-2 CASSLMGQGDIYGYTF TGTGCCAGCAGCTTGATGGGACAGGGGGACATCTATGGCTACACCTTC
many TRBJ2-3 TRBD1 TRBV11-2 CASSYDRDRASTDTQYF TGTGCCAGCAGCTACGACCGGGACAGGGCGAGCACAGATACGCAGTATTTT
few TRBJ2-2 TRBD2 TRBV27 CASAVGLAGNTGELFF TGTGCCAGTGCCGTCGGTCTAGCGGGCAACACCGGGGAGCTGTTTTTT
many TRBJ2-2 - TRBV5-1 CASSLQDTGELFF TGCGCCAGCAGCTTACAGGATACCGGGGAGCTGTTTTTT
many TRBJ1-2 - TRBV12-3/TRBV12-4 CASSFGQFYGYTF TGTGCCAGCAGTTTTGGTCAGTTTTATGGCTACACCTTC
many TRBJ2-7 TRBD2 TRBV3-1 CASSQVTSGGYEQYF TGTGCCAGCAGCCAAGTGACTAGCGGGGGCTACGAGCAGTACTTC
many TRBJ2-5 - TRBV11-2 CASSLYREETQYF TGTGCCAGCAGCTTATACAGGGAGGAGACCCAGTACTTC
few TRBJ2-5 TRBD1 TRBV4-1 CASSRLTGIRETQYF TGCGCCAGCAGCCGTTTGACAGGGATCCGGGAGACCCAGTACTTC
many TRBJ2-1 - TRBV20-1 CSARQASNEQFF TGCAGTGCTAGACAGGCTAGCAATGAGCAGTTCTTC
many TRBJ2-3 TRBD2 TRBV7-9 CASSPWTSGRGDTQYF TGTGCCAGCAGTCCCTGGACTAGCGGGAGAGGAGATACGCAGTATTTT
many TRBJ2-1 - TRBV7-3 CASSSHQSDRSTYNEQFF TGTGCCAGCAGCTCCCACCAGTCAGACAGGAGTACCTACAATGAGCAGTTCTTC
- TRBJ1-1 TRBD1 TRBV30 CAWSQQGAFTEAFF TGTGCCTGGAGTCAACAGGGGGCTTTCACTGAAGCTTTCTTT
few TRBJ2-1 - TRBV5-6 CASSWRGYEQFF TGTGCCAGCAGCTGGAGGGGGTATGAGCAGTTCTTC
many TRBJ1-2 TRBD1 TRBV30 CAWSRTGLAGYTF TGTGCCTGGAGCCGGACAGGGCTGGCGGGCTACACCTTC
many TRBJ1-6 - TRBV11-2 CASSVRGQNSPLHF TGTGCCAGCAGCGTCCGGGGACAAAATTCACCCCTCCACTTT
- TRBJ1-1 - TRBV11-2 CASSLQVRETEAFF TGTGCCAGCAGCTTACAGGTGAGAGAGACTGAAGCTTTCTTT
few TRBJ2-5 - TRBV7-9 CASSLGEVQETQYF TGTGCCAGCAGCTTAGGGGAGGTCCAAGAGACCCAGTACTTC
many TRBJ2-3 TRBD2 TRBV20-1 CSAPSLAGAWDTQYF TGCAGTGCTCCATCCCTAGCGGGAGCTTGGGATACGCAGTATTTT